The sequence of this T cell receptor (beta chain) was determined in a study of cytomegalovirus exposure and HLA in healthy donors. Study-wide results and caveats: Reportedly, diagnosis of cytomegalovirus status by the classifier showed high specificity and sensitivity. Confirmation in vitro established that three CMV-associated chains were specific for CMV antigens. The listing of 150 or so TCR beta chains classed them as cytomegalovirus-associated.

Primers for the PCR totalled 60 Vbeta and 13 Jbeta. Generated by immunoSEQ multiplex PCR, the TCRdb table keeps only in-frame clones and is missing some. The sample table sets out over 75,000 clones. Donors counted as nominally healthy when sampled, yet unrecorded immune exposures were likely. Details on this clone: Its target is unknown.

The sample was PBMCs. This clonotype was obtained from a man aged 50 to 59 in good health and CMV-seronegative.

The CDR3 spells CASSLRFGRNTEAFF. The CDR3 DNA is TGTGCCAGCAGTTTAAGATTTGGCAGGAACACTGAAGCTTTCTTT. The chain has TRBV27 and TRBJ1-1; D unclear. CDR3 length: 15 residues. Germline CDR1 reads MNHEY; CDR2 reads SMNVEV (reference sequence). V was pared by 2 bases and J by 1 base, with 11 bases between.